These 27 T cell receptor beta chains came from one sample sequenced in a study of long-term antiretroviral therapy in people with HIV. They ran version v3.0 of the immunoSEQ assay at survey level. This table comes from immunoSEQ multiplex PCR, and its TCRdb copy is limited to in-frame clones, with some not included. The sample carries 33,000 or so clones, 97% recorded once. Source: unsorted PBMCs, taken 7.6 years after starting antiretroviral therapy. The source is a man aged 30-40 years with HIV.

This clone appeared a single time. V gene TRBV12-1 combines with J gene TRBJ2-1; the DNA was not compared with TRBD2, the D call given in the table. TRBV12-1 is reported as a pseudogene. The CDR3 loop spans 15 amino acids. The CDR3 loop is CASSYRGSSYNEQFF. CDR3 coding DNA: TGTGCCAGCAGCTATCGAGGATCCTCCTACAATGAGCAGTTCTTC.

The CDR3 sequence: CASSPDRSYNEQFF. The CDR3 region has the DNA TGTGCCAGTAGTCCTGACAGGTCCTACAATGAGCAGTTCTTC. V is TRBV19 and J is TRBJ2-1, with TRBD1 as a possible D gene (6 bases). Germline-derived CDR1 and CDR2 are LNHDA and SQIVND (reference sequence). This CDR3 comprises 14 residues. V dropped 5 bases and J dropped 1 base, with 9 bases sitting between them.

The V gene is TRBV27, the J gene TRBJ1-1; 10 bases match TRBD1. Germline CDR1 is MNHEY and CDR2 is SMNVEV (reference sequence). Unmatched junction bases numbered 7, after V lost 0 bases and J lost 0 bases. This CDR3 contains 18 residues. CDR3 in DNA: TGTGCCAGCAGTTTATCGTACCGGGACAGGGGTGTGAACACTGAAGCTTTCTTT. It encodes CASSLSYRDRGVNTEAFF.

Details on this clone: Other DNA sequences in this specimen translate into the identical CDR3. This chain links TRBV2 with TRBJ2-7; no definite D call. V was pared by 8 bases and J by 3 bases, with 14 bases between. This CDR3 is 13 amino acids long. CDR1 is SNHLY and CDR2 is FYNNEI in the germline V gene. Written as DNA, the CDR3 is TGTGCCAGCTCTTTGGACCGGAACTACGAGCAGTACTTC. Protein product: CASSLDRNYEQYF. The entire variable domain, with the rest obtained from reference TRBV2 and TRBJ2-7, is as follows: EPEVTQTPSHQVTQMGQEVILRCVPISNHLYFYWYRQILGQKVEFLVSFYNNEISEKSEIFDDQFSVERPDGSNFTLKIRSTKLEDSAMYFCASSLDRNYEQYFGPGTRLTVT.

The gene calls are TRBV18 and TRBJ2-1; a weak D match, TRBD2 (5 bases). CDR1 KGHSH and CDR2 LQKENI come from the germline V gene. The CDR3 has 13 residues. Between the trimmed V and J ends, which lost 6 bases and 8 bases, there was a span of 14 bases. Written as DNA, the CDR3 is TGTGCCAGCTCGACTCTGGGGAGCGATGAGCAGTTCTTC. Protein sequence: CASSTLGSDEQFF.

The rearrangement joins TRBV4-1 to TRBJ2-1; D may be TRBD1 or TRBD2 (5 bases each). This CDR3 is 15 amino acids long. Trimming cost V 3 bases and J 4 bases, with 13 bases left between them. In germline, CDR1 is MGHRA, CDR2 YSYEKL. The CDR3 protein is CASSQGPSLYNEQFF. The CDR3 DNA reads TGCGCCAGCAGCCAGGGACCGTCGCTTTACAATGAGCAGTTCTTC.

The V gene is TRBV30, the J gene TRBJ1-2; no clear D. This CDR3 comprises 13 residues. The germline CDR1 and CDR2 sequences are GTSNPN and SVGIG (reference sequence). V dropped 3 bases and J dropped 0 bases, with 8 bases sitting between them. CDR3 in amino acids: CAWSPTTNYGYTF. CDR3 DNA sequence: TGTGCCTGGAGCCCGACCACTAACTATGGCTACACCTTC.

The chain has TRBV2 and TRBJ1-1; D is undetermined. CDR1 and CDR2 (germline): SNHLY, FYNNEI. This CDR3 region has 14 residues. Between the trimmed V and J ends, which lost 6 bases and 3 bases, there was a span of 14 bases. The DNA for the CDR3 is TGTGCCAGCAGGGGCCAGGACGGTCACACTGAAGCTTTCTTT. It codes for CASRGQDGHTEAFF.

The CDR3 nucleotides read TGTGCCAGCAGCTTAGAAGGGGGATCAGGTTCACCCCTCCACTTT. It yields the protein CASSLEGGSGSPLHF. The V call is TRBV7-8, the J call TRBJ1-6, with D tentatively TRBD1 (6 bases). Trimming shortened V by 1 base and J by 9 bases, and 13 bases separated the two germline ends. Germline V gene lookup returns CDR1 SGHVS and CDR2 FQNEAQ. The CDR3 sequence is 15 residues long.

The chain combines TRBV5-4 with TRBJ1-2; D may be TRBD1 (5 bases). The CDR3 totals 14 residues. Germline V lookup: CDR1 SGHNT, CDR2 YYREEE (reference sequence). The V gene lost 4 bases and the J gene lost 4 bases, with 14 bases spanning the gap. CDR3 region: CASSEAGSPYGYTF. The CDR3 coding sequence is TGTGCCAGCAGCGAAGCAGGGAGCCCCTATGGCTACACCTTC.

The chain recombines TRBV25-1 with TRBJ1-5, with D possibly matching TRBD1 (6 bases). The CDR3 has 14 residues. The germline V gene has CDR1 MGHDK and CDR2 SYGVNS. Trimming took 3 bases from V and 5 from J, leaving 11 bases between them. Written as DNA, the CDR3 is TGTGCCAGCAGTGATTCAGGGGTCTATCAGCCCCAGCATTTT. It specifies CASSDSGVYQPQHF.

Only a few counts were recorded for this clone. The chain couples TRBV7-2 to TRBJ2-7; 7 bases are shared with TRBD2. CDR3 length equals 16 residues. V was pared by 6 bases and J by 1 base, with 12 bases of the junction left unmatched. From germline, CDR1 is SGHTA and CDR2 FQGNSA. The CDR3 coding sequence is TGTGCCAGCAGTCCTAGGGCGGGGGACCCATCCTACGAGCAGTACTTC. This codes for CASSPRAGDPSYEQYF.

The genes are TRBV6-4 and TRBJ1-2; tentatively, D is TRBD1 (5 bases). V was pared by 5 bases and J by 2 bases, with 9 bases between. Germline-derived CDR1 and CDR2 are MRHNA and SNTAGT. CDR3 length equals 13 residues. DNA for the CDR3: TGTGCCAGCAGTCCTACAGGCAACTATGGCTACACCTTC. Translating it yields CASSPTGNYGYTF.

This clone has a single count. The rearrangement uses TRBV6-1 and TRBJ1-5, with 9 bases lining up with TRBD1. The CDR3 is made up of 15 amino acids. CDR1 and CDR2 (germline): MNHNS, SASEGT. J gave up 1 base and V 7 bases, and 5 bases lay outside the gene matches. In nucleotides, the CDR3 is TGTGCCAGCACGGGACAGGGCGGCAGCAATCAGCCCCAGCATTTT. Its protein product is CASTGQGGSNQPQHF.

This chain uses TRBV25-1 with TRBJ1-2, with unresolved D. Germline V lookup: CDR1 MGHDK, CDR2 SYGVNS. V lost 4 bases and J lost 7, with 10 bases in between. CDR3 length: 12 residues. The CDR3 loop reads CASSGTRLGYTF. CDR3 DNA sequence: TGTGCCAGCAGTGGTACACGTCTTGGCTACACCTTC.

The chain couples TRBV9 to TRBJ1-1; no definite D call. The CDR3 is 14 amino acids. V was clipped by 4 bases and J by 3 bases, with 13 bases between them. Germline loops: CDR1 SGDLS, CDR2 YYNGEE. The DNA of the CDR3 is TGTGCCAGCAGCTCGACTTATCCCCACACTGAAGCTTTCTTT. Translating it yields CASSSTYPHTEAFF.

This chain links TRBV12-5 with TRBJ1-1; D might be TRBD1 (5 bases). Germline values: CDR1 LGHNT, CDR2 FRNRAP. The V and J ends lost 2 bases and 4 bases respectively, with 17 bases between them. The CDR3 contains 16 residues. CDR3 bases: TGTGCTAGTGGTTTGCCAACGGGGGGTCTGTTCACTGAAGCTTTCTTT. Translated, it gives CASGLPTGGLFTEAFF.

The genes are TRBV4-2 and TRBJ1-1; TRBD1 might be the D (5 bases). The V and J ends lost 6 bases and 1 base respectively, with 6 bases between them. In germline, CDR1 is LGHNA, CDR2 YNFKEQ. This CDR3 contains 12 residues. DNA of the CDR3: TGTGCCAGCAGGGGGGAGAACACTGAAGCTTTCTTT. Its translation: CASRGENTEAFF.

Comments on this clone: Because the CDR3's place on the DNA is in doubt, the DNA is left out and the CDR3 is given as listed by TCRdb. The rearrangement links TRBV6-5 to TRBJ1-1. The germline gives CDR1 MNHEY, CDR2 SVGAGI. Termini included, the CDR3 measures 13 amino acids. This CDR3 is CASSYSFGDGAIF.

The CDR3 region is CASSQTRGPYEQYF. CDR3 DNA: TGCGCCAGCAGCCAAACGAGGGGACCCTACGAGCAGTACTTC. V is TRBV4-3 and J is TRBJ2-7; D possibly matches TRBD1 or TRBD2 (5 bases each). Deletions cut 2 bases from V and 2 bases from J, with 10 bases between. Germline V gene lookup returns CDR1 LGHNA and CDR2 YSLEER. The CDR3 consists of 14 residues.

The V gene is TRBV13, the J gene TRBJ1-1, with a possible D match to TRBD1 (5 bases). Germline values: CDR1 PRHDT, CDR2 FYEKMQ (reference sequence). The CDR3 runs 14 residues. V lost 0 bases and J lost 1, with 6 bases in between. CDR3 bases: TGTGCCAGCAGCTTAGGGCAGGGGAACACTGAAGCTTTCTTT. As protein: CASSLGQGNTEAFF. Full variable domain (remainder filled in from reference TRBV13 and TRBJ1-1): AAGVIQSPRHLIKEKRETATLKCYPIPRHDTVYWYQQGPGQDPQFLISFYEKMQSDKGSIPDRFSAQQFSDYHSELNMSSLELGDSALYFCASSLGQGNTEAFFGQGTRLTVV.

This clone has just one count. This chain connects TRBV5-6 to TRBJ2-1; the D is unclear. CDR1 SGHDT and CDR2 YYEEEE come from the germline V gene. This CDR3 comprises 13 residues. V shed 0 bases and J shed 4 bases, with 5 bases lying between them. CDR3 loop: CASSLVFYNEQFF. CDR3 nucleotide sequence: TGTGCCAGCAGCTTGGTGTTTTACAATGAGCAGTTCTTC.

The V and J genes are TRBV19 and TRBJ1-1; 7 positions match TRBD1. V lost 2 bases and J lost 3; bases outside the gene matches: 0. The CDR3 covers 13 residues. CDR1 is LNHDA, CDR2 SQIVND, per germline (reference sequence). The CDR3 coding sequence is TGTGCCAGTAGTATAACAGGGGACACTGAAGCTTTCTTT. This encodes CASSITGDTEAFF.

The V call is TRBV6-1, the J call TRBJ1-1; D is unclear. The CDR3 extends over 15 amino acids. CDR1 MNHNS and CDR2 SASEGT come from the germline V gene. V lost 1 base, J lost 6 bases, and 15 bases lay in between. CDR3 sequence reads: CASSEGSGVRAEAFF. The CDR3 bases are TGTGCCAGCAGTGAAGGGAGTGGGGTACGCGCTGAAGCTTTCTTT.

The V gene is TRBV7-2, the J gene TRBJ1-1; the D is unclear. This CDR3 contains 14 residues. Germline CDR1 is SGHTA and CDR2 is FQGNSA. With 1 base removed from V and 0 bases from J, the gap between germline ends came to 6 bases. CDR3 loop: CASSLGPMNTEAFF. CDR3 nucleotide sequence: TGTGCCAGCAGCTTAGGGCCCATGAACACTGAAGCTTTCTTT.

This rearrangement joins TRBV5-5 to TRBJ2-7; D unresolved. Germline V gene lookup returns CDR1 SGHKS and CDR2 YYEKEE (reference sequence). Trimming removed 2 bases from V and 0 bases from J, with 9 bases in between. This CDR3 is built from 14 residues. This chain's CDR3 is CASSLGIGSYEQYF. CDR3 nucleotides: TGTGCCAGCAGCTTAGGAATCGGCTCCTACGAGCAGTACTTC.

CDR3 nucleotides: TGTGCCAGCAGAATCGGTGGGTCCGGGGAGCTGTTTTTT. It encodes CASRIGGSGELFF. The chain couples TRBV7-2 to TRBJ2-2; D gene unclear. CDR3 length: 13 residues. Trimming took 6 bases from V and 6 from J, leaving 11 bases between them. Germline-derived CDR1 and CDR2 are SGHTA and FQGNSA.